A single sample gave rise to the 16 T cell receptor beta chains below, sequenced in a study of T cells after yellow fever vaccination (dated by TCRdb to about 2019). The treatment or condition label here, explained by the study, means: live attenuated yellow fever vaccine strain. Libraries were built with 5' RACE. These reads were obtained on an Illumina NovaSeq 6000. TCRdb cleaned the public reads at Q25 with fastp, built clones with MiXCR and kept in-frame beta chains. CDR3 protein sequences are deduplicated, and each keeps its most common genes and DNA. The sample table holds fewer than 350,000 distinct CDR3 sequences, of which around 4% were seen once. The ten largest clones capture around 20% of the sample. The source material was PBMCs, sampled on the day of the yellow fever booster vaccination. These receptors were collected from a man aged 18-30 years who received the YFV17D yellow fever vaccine.

This clonotype has a count of ten or more. This sequence joins TRBV4-1 and TRBJ2-5, with a weak D call TRBD1 (7 bases). The germline CDR1 and CDR2 sequences are MGHRA and YSYEKL. V lost 4 bases and J 5 bases, leaving 11 bases between the germline ends. CDR3 length: 13 amino acids. CDR3 in amino acids: CASSRQGGETQYF. The CDR3, as DNA: TGCGCCAGCAGCCGTCAGGGGGGTGAGACCCAGTACTTC.

The chain combines TRBV20-1 with TRBJ1-3; TRBD1 might be the D (6 bases). The CDR3 loop spans 14 amino acids. V was pared by 5 bases and J by 0 bases, with 11 bases between. The germline CDR1 and CDR2 sequences are DFQATT and SNEGSKA (reference sequence). CDR3 bases: TGCAGTGCTCGACAGGAGTCCTCTGGAAACACCATATATTTT. Amino acids: CSARQESSGNTIYF.

This clonotype was seen only a few times. The chain carries TRBV12-3 or TRBV12-4 and TRBJ2-5; D gene ambiguous. Trimming cost V 2 bases and J 5 bases, with 9 bases left between them. The CDR3 is made up of 13 amino acids. Here the CDR3 reads CASSLILRETQYF. The CDR3 DNA is TGTGCCAGCAGTTTAATTCTGAGGGAGACCCAGTACTTC.

The chain links TRBV7-8 to TRBJ2-1; D uncertain. This CDR3 contains 11 residues. The germline gives CDR1 SGHVS, CDR2 FQNEAQ. Trimming removed 7 bases at V and 7 bases at J, with 8 bases between. Written as DNA, the CDR3 is TGTGCCAGCACAGTCTTGAATGAGCAGTTCTTC. It translates to CASTVLNEQFF. The complete variable domain, with remaining parts taken from reference TRBV7-8 and TRBJ2-1, reads GAGVSQSPRYKVAKRGQDVALRCDPISGHVSLFWYQQALGQGPEFLTYFQNEAQLDKSGLPSDRFFAERPEGSVSTLKIQRTQQEDSAVYLCASTVLNEQFFGPGTRLTVL.

This clonotype is a singleton in its sample. J is TRBJ1-2 and V is TRBV7-2, with D perhaps TRBD1 (6 bases). The V end was cut by 2 bases, the J end by 7 bases, with 17 bases between. This CDR3 region has 15 residues. CDR1 is SGHTA and CDR2 is FQGNSA in the germline V gene. The CDR3 DNA sequence: TGTGCCAGCAGCTTAAACGGGGGCACTCAAACTGGCTACACCTTC. Translating gives CASSLNGGTQTGYTF.

This clonotype was seen repeatedly, ten times or more. J is TRBJ1-1 and V is TRBV28; weak D call: TRBD1 (5 bases). V lost 6 bases and J 1 base, leaving 21 bases between the germline ends. Germline CDR1 MDHEN, CDR2 SYDVKM. The CDR3 is 17 residues long. The DNA of the CDR3 is TGTGCCAGCAGGGAAGGGATTGGGGCCAGGGCGAACACTGAAGCTTTCTTT. Protein product: CASREGIGARANTEAFF.

This clonotype has at least ten counts. The gene calls are TRBV15 and TRBJ2-3; 7 bases fit TRBD1. The CDR3 consists of 18 residues. Germline V gene lookup returns CDR1 LNHNV and CDR2 YYDKDF (reference sequence). Trimming cost V 0 bases and J 0 bases; bases outside gene matches: 9. The CDR3 nucleotides are TGTGCCACCAGCAGAGATGGCCCGACAGGGACGAGCACAGATACGCAGTATTTT. Translation gives CATSRDGPTGTSTDTQYF.

J is TRBJ1-1 and V is TRBV6-4; D gene unclear. The germline V gene has CDR1 MRHNA and CDR2 SNTAGT. CDR3 length equals 13 residues. Between the trimmed V and J ends, which lost 2 bases and 3 bases, there was a span of 7 bases. CDR3 coding DNA: TGTGCCAGCAGTGACCGACCCTACACTGAAGCTTTCTTT. Translation: CASSDRPYTEAFF.

This clonotype was found many times. The V gene is TRBV12-3 or TRBV12-4, the J gene TRBJ1-4; weak D call: TRBD1 (5 bases). This CDR3 has 12 amino acids. Trimming stripped 4 bases from V and 7 bases from J, with 7 bases between. CDR3 amino acids: CASSWGVEKLFF. DNA of the CDR3: TGTGCCAGCAGTTGGGGGGTTGAAAAACTGTTTTTT.

This clonotype turned up a few times. The chain joins TRBV12-3 or TRBV12-4 to TRBJ2-1; D is uncertain. Trimming stripped 3 bases from V and 12 bases from J, with 9 bases between. The CDR3 has 11 residues. The CDR3 DNA is TGTGCCAGCAGTTTGGGGTGGGTGCAGTTCTTC. Translation gives CASSLGWVQFF.

This clonotype has at least ten counts. This chain links TRBV7-9 with TRBJ2-3; TRBD1 agrees at 8 bases. CDR1 is SEHNR, CDR2 FQNEAQ, per germline (reference sequence). V was pared by 2 bases and J by 2 bases, with 6 bases of the junction left unmatched. This CDR3 is 16 amino acids long. The CDR3 nucleotides read TGTGCCAGCAGCTTATCGAGGACAGGGCCCACAGATACGCAGTATTTT. Translated, it gives CASSLSRTGPTDTQYF.

This chain joins TRBV5-1 and TRBJ2-3; maybe TRBD1 (5 bases). Trimming removed 4 bases at V and 0 bases at J, with 15 bases between. CDR1 is SGHRS and CDR2 is YFSETQ in the germline V gene. This CDR3 contains 16 residues. CDR3 nucleotides: TGCGCCAGCAGCCCTCCAGGACAATTCAGCACAGATACGCAGTATTTT. Its translation is CASSPPGQFSTDTQYF.

In its sample, this clonotype was seen a few times. The gene calls are TRBV19 and TRBJ2-3; TRBD2 might be the D (5 bases). Germline V gene lookup returns CDR1 LNHDA and CDR2 SQIVND (reference sequence). The CDR3 is 13 amino acids. V shed 7 bases and J shed 5 bases, with 13 bases lying between them. As DNA, the CDR3 is TGTGCCAGTACCAGACTACCGGGAGATACGCAGTATTTT. Encoded protein: CASTRLPGDTQYF.

This clonotype has a count of ten or more. The chain links TRBV5-1 to TRBJ2-7; D possibly corresponds to TRBD1 (6 bases). Trimming cost V 7 bases and J 3 bases, with 17 bases left between them. This CDR3 is built from 14 residues. CDR1 is SGHRS, CDR2 YFSETQ, per germline. The chain's CDR3 is CASSRGRGFYEQYF. The DNA for the CDR3 is TGCGCCAGCTCCCGGGGCAGGGGTTTCTACGAGCAGTACTTC.

This clonotype has a count of ten or more. CDR3 in amino acids: CASSLQTNTEAFF. CDR3 sequence (DNA): TGTGCCAGCAGCTTACAGACGAACACTGAAGCTTTCTTT. The rearrangement uses TRBV7-9 and TRBJ1-1; D unclear. The CDR3 length is 13 residues. V shed 2 bases and J shed 1 base, with 5 bases lying between them. The germline CDR1 and CDR2 sequences are SEHNR and FQNEAQ (reference sequence).

This clonotype was counted between two and nine times. The chain uses TRBV7-2 and TRBJ1-5; weak D call: TRBD1 (5 bases). V was trimmed by 3 bases and J by 1 base, leaving 19 bases between them. Germline values: CDR1 SGHTA, CDR2 FQGNSA. The CDR3 is 18 amino acids. The CDR3 sequence: CASSLTFREGASNQPQHF. The CDR3 DNA reads TGTGCCAGCAGCTTGACTTTTCGTGAAGGGGCGAGCAATCAGCCCCAGCATTTT.